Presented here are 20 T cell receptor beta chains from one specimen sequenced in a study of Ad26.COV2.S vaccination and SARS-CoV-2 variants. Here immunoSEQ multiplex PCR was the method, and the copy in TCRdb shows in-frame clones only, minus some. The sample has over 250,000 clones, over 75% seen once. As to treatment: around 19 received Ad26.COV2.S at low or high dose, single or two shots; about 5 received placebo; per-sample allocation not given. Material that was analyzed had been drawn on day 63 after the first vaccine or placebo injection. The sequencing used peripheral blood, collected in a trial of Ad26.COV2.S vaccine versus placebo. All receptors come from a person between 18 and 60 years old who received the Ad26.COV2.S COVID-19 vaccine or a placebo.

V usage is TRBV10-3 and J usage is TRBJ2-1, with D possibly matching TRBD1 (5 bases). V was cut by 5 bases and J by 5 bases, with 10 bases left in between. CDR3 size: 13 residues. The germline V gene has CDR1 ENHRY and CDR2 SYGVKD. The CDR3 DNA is TGTGCCATCAGTACAGGAGCTAACAATGAGCAGTTCTTC. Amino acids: CAISTGANNEQFF.

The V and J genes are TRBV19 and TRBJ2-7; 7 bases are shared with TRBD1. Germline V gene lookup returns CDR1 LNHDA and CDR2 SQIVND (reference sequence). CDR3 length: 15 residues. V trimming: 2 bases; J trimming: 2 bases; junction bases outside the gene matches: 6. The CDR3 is CASSISPGGTYEQYF. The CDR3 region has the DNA TGTGCCAGTAGTATATCACCAGGGGGAACCTACGAGCAGTACTTC.

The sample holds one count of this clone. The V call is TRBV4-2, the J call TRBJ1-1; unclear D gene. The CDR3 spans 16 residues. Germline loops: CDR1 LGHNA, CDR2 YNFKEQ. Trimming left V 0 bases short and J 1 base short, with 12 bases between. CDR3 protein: CASSQELVATNTEAFF. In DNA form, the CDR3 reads TGTGCCAGCAGCCAAGAACTTGTGGCCACGAACACTGAAGCTTTCTTT.

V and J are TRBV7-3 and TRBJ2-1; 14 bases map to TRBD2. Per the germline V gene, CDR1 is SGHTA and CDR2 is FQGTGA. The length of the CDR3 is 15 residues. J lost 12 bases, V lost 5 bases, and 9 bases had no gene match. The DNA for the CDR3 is TGTGCCAGCAGCCCGGGACTAGCGGGGGACGGTGGGCAGTTCTTC. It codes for CASSPGLAGDGGQFF.

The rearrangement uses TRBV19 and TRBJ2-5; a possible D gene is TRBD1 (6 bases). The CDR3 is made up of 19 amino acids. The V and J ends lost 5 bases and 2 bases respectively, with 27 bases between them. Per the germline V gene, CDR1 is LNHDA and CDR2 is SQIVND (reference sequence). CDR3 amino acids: CASSGVSGGGRGNQETQYF. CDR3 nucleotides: TGTGCCAGTAGTGGGGTTTCCGGCGGAGGAAGGGGGAATCAAGAGACCCAGTACTTC.

The CDR3 loop is CASSPSGANTGELFF. In DNA, the CDR3 is TGCGCCAGCAGCCCTAGCGGGGCTAACACCGGGGAGCTGTTTTTT. The chain joins TRBV5-1 to TRBJ2-2, with 9 positions matching TRBD2. Germline V gene data show CDR1 as SGHRS and CDR2 as YFSETQ. The V gene end was trimmed by 4 bases and the J gene end by 2 bases; junction bases not matched to a gene: 3. The CDR3 extends over 15 amino acids.

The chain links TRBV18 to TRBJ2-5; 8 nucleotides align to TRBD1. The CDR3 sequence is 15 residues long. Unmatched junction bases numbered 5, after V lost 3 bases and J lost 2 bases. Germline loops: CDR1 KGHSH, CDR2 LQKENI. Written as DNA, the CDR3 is TGTGCCAGCTCACCTACATGGACAGGGCAAGAGACCCAGTACTTC. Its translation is CASSPTWTGQETQYF.

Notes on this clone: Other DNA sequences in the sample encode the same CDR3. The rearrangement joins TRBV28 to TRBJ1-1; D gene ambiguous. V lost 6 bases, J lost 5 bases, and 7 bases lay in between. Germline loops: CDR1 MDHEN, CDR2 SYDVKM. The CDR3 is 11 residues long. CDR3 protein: CASRSGTEAFF. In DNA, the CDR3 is TGTGCCAGCAGATCCGGAACTGAAGCTTTCTTT.

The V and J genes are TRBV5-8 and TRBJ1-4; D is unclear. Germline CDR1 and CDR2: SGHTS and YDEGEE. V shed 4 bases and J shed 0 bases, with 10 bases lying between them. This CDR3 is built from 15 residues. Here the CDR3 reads CASSTRLATNEKLFF. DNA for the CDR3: TGTGCCAGCAGCACCAGACTTGCAACTAATGAAAAACTGTTTTTT.

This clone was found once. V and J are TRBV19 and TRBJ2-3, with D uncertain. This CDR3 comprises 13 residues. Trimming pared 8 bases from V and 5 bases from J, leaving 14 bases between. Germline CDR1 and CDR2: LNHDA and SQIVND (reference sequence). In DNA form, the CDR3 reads TGTGCCAGTCATCTCTCGGGTGGAGATACGCAGTATTTT. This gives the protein CASHLSGGDTQYF.

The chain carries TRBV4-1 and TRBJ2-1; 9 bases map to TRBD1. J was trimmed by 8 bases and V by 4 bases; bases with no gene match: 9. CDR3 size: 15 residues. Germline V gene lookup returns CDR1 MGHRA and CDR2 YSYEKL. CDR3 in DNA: TGCGCCAGCAGCCCGGACAGGGGCTTCGCCGATGAGCAGTTCTTC. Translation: CASSPDRGFADEQFF.

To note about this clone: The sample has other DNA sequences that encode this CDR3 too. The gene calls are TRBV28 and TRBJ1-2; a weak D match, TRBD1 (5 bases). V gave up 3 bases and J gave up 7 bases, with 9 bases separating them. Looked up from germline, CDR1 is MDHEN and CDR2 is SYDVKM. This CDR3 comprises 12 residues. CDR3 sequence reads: CASSLGGFGYTF. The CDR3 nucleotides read TGTGCCAGCAGTTTGGGGGGGTTTGGCTACACCTTC.

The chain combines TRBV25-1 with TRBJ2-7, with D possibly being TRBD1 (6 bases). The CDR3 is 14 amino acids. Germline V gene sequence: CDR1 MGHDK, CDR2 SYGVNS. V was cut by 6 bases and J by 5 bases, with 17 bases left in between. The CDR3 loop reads CASRSQSGVNEQYF. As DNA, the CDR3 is TGTGCCAGCAGGTCTCAATCAGGGGTAAACGAGCAGTACTTC.

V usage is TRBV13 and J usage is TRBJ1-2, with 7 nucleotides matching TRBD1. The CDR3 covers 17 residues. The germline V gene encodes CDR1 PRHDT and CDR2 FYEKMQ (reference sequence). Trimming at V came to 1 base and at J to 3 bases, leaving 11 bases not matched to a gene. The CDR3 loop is CASSLARSGGVDYGYTF. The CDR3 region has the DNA TGTGCCAGCAGCTTAGCACGATCAGGGGGGGTTGACTATGGCTACACCTTC.

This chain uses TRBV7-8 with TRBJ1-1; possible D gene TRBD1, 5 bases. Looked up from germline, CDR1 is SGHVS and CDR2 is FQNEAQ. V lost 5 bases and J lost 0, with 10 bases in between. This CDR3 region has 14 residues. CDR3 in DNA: TGTGCCAGCAGCCCCCAGACAGTGAACACTGAAGCTTTCTTT. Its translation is CASSPQTVNTEAFF.

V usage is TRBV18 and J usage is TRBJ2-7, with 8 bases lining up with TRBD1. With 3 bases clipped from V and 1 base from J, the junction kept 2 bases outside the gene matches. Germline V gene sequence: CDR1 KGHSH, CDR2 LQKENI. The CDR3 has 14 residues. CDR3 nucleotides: TGTGCCAGCTCACCGGGACAGGTATCCTACGAGCAGTACTTC. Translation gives CASSPGQVSYEQYF.

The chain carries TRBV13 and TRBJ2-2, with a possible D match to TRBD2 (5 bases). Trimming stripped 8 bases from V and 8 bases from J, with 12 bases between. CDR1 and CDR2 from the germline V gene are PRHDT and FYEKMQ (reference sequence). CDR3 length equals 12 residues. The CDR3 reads CASGIGRGELFF. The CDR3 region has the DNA TGTGCCAGCGGGATAGGGAGAGGGGAGCTGTTTTTT.

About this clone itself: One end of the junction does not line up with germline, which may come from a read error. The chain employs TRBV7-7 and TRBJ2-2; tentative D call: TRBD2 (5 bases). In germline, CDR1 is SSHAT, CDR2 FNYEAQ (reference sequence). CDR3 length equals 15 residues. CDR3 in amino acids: CASSLTRGNTGELFF. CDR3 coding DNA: TGTGCTAGCAGCTTAACTCGGGGTAACACCGGGGAGCTGTTTTTT.

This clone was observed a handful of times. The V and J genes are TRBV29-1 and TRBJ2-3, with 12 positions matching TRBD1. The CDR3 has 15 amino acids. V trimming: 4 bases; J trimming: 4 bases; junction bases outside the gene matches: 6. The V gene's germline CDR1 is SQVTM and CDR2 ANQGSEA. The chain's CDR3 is CSVAGTGGGADTQYF. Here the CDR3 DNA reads TGCAGCGTTGCTGGGACAGGGGGCGGCGCAGATACGCAGTATTTT.

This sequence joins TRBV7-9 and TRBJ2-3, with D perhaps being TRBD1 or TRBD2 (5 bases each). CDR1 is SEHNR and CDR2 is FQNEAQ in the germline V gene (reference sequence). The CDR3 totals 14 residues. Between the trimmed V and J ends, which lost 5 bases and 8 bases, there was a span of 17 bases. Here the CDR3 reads CASSPGDLTTTQYF. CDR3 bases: TGTGCCAGCAGCCCTGGGGACCTAACCACTACGCAGTATTTT.